A single sample gave rise to the 29 T cell receptor beta chains below, sequenced in a study of CD8+CD57+ T cells in acquired aplastic anemia. The use of genomic DNA as template underpinned the TCR beta VDJ and CDR3 profiling. TCRdb re-called the reads through MiXCR, storing one row per CDR3 protein. Of around 430,000 distinct CDR3 sequences listed, around 32% are singletons. Patients included in sequencing had previously demonstrated CD8+CD57+ cell expansion by flow cytometry. Sequencing input: sorted CD4+, CD8+, or CD8+CD57+ T cells (not recorded which) from PBMCs. These receptors all come from a human donor with aplastic anemia.

The chain combines TRBV19 with TRBJ1-5, with 9 bases that match TRBD1. The germline V gene has CDR1 LNHDA and CDR2 SQIVND (reference sequence). V was pared by 6 bases and J by 6 bases, with 15 bases of the junction left unmatched. This CDR3 has 17 residues. CDR3 residues: CASSKTGTGSMGQPQHF. CDR3 DNA sequence: TGTGCCAGTAGCAAAACCGGGACAGGGTCGATGGGTCAGCCCCAGCATTTT.

This clonotype has ten or more counts. CDR3 in DNA: TGTGCCAGCAGTTTGAGACAGCTGAACACTGAAGCTTTCTTT. As protein: CASSLRQLNTEAFF. The rearrangement joins TRBV12-3 or TRBV12-4 to TRBJ1-1; D may be TRBD1 (5 bases). The V gene lost 3 bases and the J gene lost 0 bases, with 8 bases spanning the gap. The CDR3 runs to 14 residues.

Details on this clonotype: A clone one base away is much larger, so this may be a read error. Without the conserved terminal phenylalanine or tryptophan, this CDR3 likely stems from a read error. This rearrangement joins TRBV2 to TRBJ2-7; D might be TRBD1 or TRBD2, each matching 5 bases. Germline V gene data show CDR1 as SNHLY and CDR2 as FYNNEI. V was clipped by 8 bases and J by 3 bases, with 20 bases between them. The CDR3 covers 15 residues. This CDR3 reads CASGERGITVYEQYS. DNA of the CDR3: TGTGCCAGCGGGGAACGGGGCATAACCGTCTACGAGCAGTACTCC.

The chain carries TRBV29-1 and TRBJ2-1; D remains unclear. This CDR3 comprises 12 residues. Trimming shortened V by 4 bases and J by 4 bases, and 8 bases separated the two germline ends. Germline V gene lookup returns CDR1 SQVTM and CDR2 ANQGSEA. CDR3 region: CSVVEVYNEQFF. The CDR3 region has the DNA TGCAGCGTTGTTGAGGTTTACAATGAGCAGTTCTTC.

This clonotype appeared many times. The V gene is TRBV6-5, the J gene TRBJ2-7; 8 bases agree with TRBD1. Germline values: CDR1 MNHEY, CDR2 SVGAGI. The length of the CDR3 is 14 residues. Germline trimming cut 5 bases from V and 5 bases from J; bases unmatched to any gene: 8. CDR3 nucleotide sequence: TGTGCCAGCAGTAACCAGGACAGGGTCCACGAGCAGTACTTC. It translates to CASSNQDRVHEQYF.

J is TRBJ2-5 and V is TRBV14; possible D gene TRBD2, 5 bases. This CDR3 region has 15 residues. From germline, CDR1 is SGHDN and CDR2 FVKESK. V was shortened by 8 bases and J by 5 bases, with 21 bases between the two germline ends. CDR3 in DNA: TGTGCCAGCTCACCACCGTCTAGCCCGGGGGAGACCCAGTACTTC. Amino acid sequence: CASSPPSSPGETQYF.

DNA for the CDR3: TGTGCCAGCCACCGCGGGGGTCCCTCCTACGAGCAGTACTTC. Protein sequence: CASHRGGPSYEQYF. This rearrangement joins TRBV25-1 to TRBJ2-7; the match to TRBD2 covers 7 bases. The CDR3 sequence is 14 residues long. CDR1 is MGHDK, CDR2 SYGVNS, per germline. The ends lost 8 bases at V and 0 bases at J; junction bases unmatched: 7.

The genes are TRBV7-3 and TRBJ2-1; D uncertain. The V gene lost 4 bases and the J gene lost 9 bases, with 10 bases spanning the gap. There are 12 residues in the CDR3. The germline V gene has CDR1 SGHTA and CDR2 FQGTGA. CDR3 sequence: CASSSSRSEQFF. DNA for the CDR3: TGTGCCAGCAGCTCGTCTAGATCTGAGCAGTTCTTC.

The rearrangement uses TRBV25-1 and TRBJ2-5, with D unclear. The CDR3 extends over 14 amino acids. Trimming left V 5 bases short and J 2 bases short, with 12 bases between. Germline V gene sequence: CDR1 MGHDK, CDR2 SYGVNS. CDR3 sequence (DNA): TGTGCCAGCAGTTACGGGCCGATTCAAGAGACCCAGTACTTC. It specifies CASSYGPIQETQYF.

The V gene is TRBV6-1, the J gene TRBJ1-1; D not certain. Trimming took off 7 bases at V and 4 bases at J, with 13 bases between the two ends. The CDR3 consists of 13 residues. Germline CDR1 reads MNHNS; CDR2 reads SASEGT. This chain's CDR3 is CASTLWGGTEAFF. The DNA for the CDR3 is TGTGCCAGCACCTTATGGGGTGGCACTGAAGCTTTCTTT.

This clonotype showed up many times. This chain uses TRBV10-2 with TRBJ1-4; D is perhaps TRBD1 (5 bases). The CDR3 runs 15 residues. Trimming removed 1 base from V and 2 bases from J, with 8 bases in between. CDR1 and CDR2 from the germline V gene are WSHSY and SAAADI. The CDR3 DNA follows: TGCGCCAGCAGTGAGTTTGGGACTACTAATGAAAAACTGTTTTTT. This codes for CASSEFGTTNEKLFF.

Comments on this clonotype: A single base separates this from a much larger clone, so it may be a read error. J is TRBJ1-5 and V is TRBV19; D possibly corresponds to TRBD1 (5 bases). Germline-derived CDR1 and CDR2 are LNHDA and SQIVND (reference sequence). The CDR3 totals 17 residues. CDR3 bases: TGTGCCAGTAGTCGGCGGCAGGGCGGATATAGCAATCAGCCCCGGCATTTT. Translated: CASSRRQGGYSNQPRHF.

The sample holds a few counts of this clonotype. This rearrangement joins TRBV2 to TRBJ1-6; 9 bases align to TRBD1. Trimming took 3 bases from V and 7 from J; bases not matched to a gene: 7. The CDR3 covers 16 residues. Germline V gene lookup returns CDR1 SNHLY and CDR2 FYNNEI. The CDR3 spells CASSEIRDRANSPLHF. CDR3 sequence (DNA): TGTGCCAGCAGTGAGATCCGGGACAGGGCGAATTCACCCCTCCACTTT.

A word on this clonotype: The missing conserved phenylalanine or tryptophan at the end of this CDR3 makes a read error likely. The rearrangement uses TRBV7-2 and TRBJ1-3; D is uncertain. The CDR3 totals 12 residues. Between the trimmed V and J ends, which lost 3 bases and 3 bases, there was a span of 3 bases. CDR1 and CDR2 (germline): SGHTA, FQGNSA. The CDR3 protein is CASSLGGNTIYL. The DNA of the CDR3 is TGTGCCAGCAGCTTGGGTGGAAACACCATATATCTT.

The chain is built from TRBV14 and TRBJ2-7; a possible D gene is TRBD1 (6 bases). Germline V gene data show CDR1 as SGHDN and CDR2 as FVKESK. V gave up 4 bases and J gave up 3 bases, with 13 bases separating them. The CDR3 is 14 residues long. The CDR3, as DNA: TGTGCCAGCAGCCTCGGGACAAAGAGCTACGAGCAGTACTTC. Its translation: CASSLGTKSYEQYF.

V is TRBV7-9 and J is TRBJ2-7, with D perhaps matching TRBD1 (6 bases). The CDR3 has 15 residues. V lost 1 base, J lost 5 bases, and 15 bases lay in between. Germline values: CDR1 SEHNR, CDR2 FQNEAQ (reference sequence). This CDR3 reads CASSLVGGIFNEQYF. The CDR3 region has the DNA TGTGCCAGCAGCTTAGTAGGGGGAATTTTCAACGAGCAGTACTTC. The variable domain in full, completed from reference TRBV7-9 and TRBJ2-7, reads DTGVSQNPRHKITKRGQNVTFRCDPISEHNRLYWYRQTLGQGPEFLTYFQNEAQLEKSRLLSDRFSAERPKGSFSTLEIQRTEQGDSAMYLCASSLVGGIFNEQYFGPGTRLTVT.

The gene calls are TRBV6-1 and TRBJ2-6, with unresolved D. From germline, CDR1 is MNHNS and CDR2 SASEGT. The CDR3 covers 14 residues. V was trimmed by 6 bases and J by 4 bases, leaving 10 bases between them. CDR3 region: CASRASVGANVLTF. CDR3 coding DNA: TGTGCCAGCAGGGCGTCGGTAGGGGCCAACGTCCTGACTTTC.

This clonotype has at least ten counts. V is TRBV4-1 and J is TRBJ1-2; D is ambiguous. The CDR3 extends over 15 amino acids. Deletions cut 4 bases from V and 7 bases from J, with 19 bases between. CDR1 and CDR2 from the germline V gene are MGHRA and YSYEKL. The DNA for the CDR3 is TGCGCCAGCAGCCGGACCCTCGGTGGGGAGGTTGGCTACACCTTC. Translating it yields CASSRTLGGEVGYTF.

This clonotype has just a few counts. The J gene is TRBJ2-2, the V gene TRBV20-1, with TRBD1 identical over 8 bases. Germline V gene data show CDR1 as DFQATT and CDR2 as SNEGSKA (reference sequence). Losses at the gene ends were 6 bases for V and 1 base for J; bases not matched to a gene: 4. The CDR3 is made up of 14 amino acids. The CDR3 DNA is TGCAGTGCGGCGGGACAGGAGAACACCGGGGAGCTGTTTTTT. Its translation is CSAAGQENTGELFF.

This clonotype was counted between two and nine times. The V call is TRBV7-2, the J call TRBJ2-1; the match to TRBD2 covers 9 bases. The CDR3 runs to 15 residues. Looked up from germline, CDR1 is SGHTA and CDR2 is FQGNSA. V was clipped by 8 bases and J by 4 bases; unmatched bases: 9. The CDR3 spells CASLFASGVYNEQFF. The DNA of the CDR3 is TGTGCCAGCCTCTTCGCTAGCGGGGTGTACAATGAGCAGTTCTTC.

The rearrangement joins TRBV20-1 to TRBJ2-5, with D possibly matching TRBD2 (6 bases). Trimming stripped 0 bases from V and 6 bases from J, with 23 bases between. The CDR3 sequence is 17 residues long. Germline values: CDR1 DFQATT, CDR2 SNEGSKA (reference sequence). The CDR3 DNA is TGCAGTGCTAGAGATGAATCCCGACTAGACGGAAGAAAGACCCAGTACTTC. Protein product: CSARDESRLDGRKTQYF.

This clonotype has only a few counts. The V and J genes are TRBV24-1 and TRBJ2-7, with a possible D match to TRBD2 (5 bases). The CDR3 extends over 13 amino acids. Trimming took off 9 bases at V and 2 bases at J, with 13 bases between the two ends. Looked up from germline, CDR1 is KGHDR and CDR2 is SFDVKD. DNA of the CDR3: TGTGCCACCGTGCAGCAACTAGCCTACGAGCAGTACGTC. Translated, it gives CATVQQLAYEQYV.

This clonotype was observed a handful of times. The chain joins TRBV5-6 to TRBJ2-1; 13 bases align to TRBD2. The CDR3 extends over 18 amino acids. J lost 9 bases, V lost 3 bases, and 15 bases had no gene match. In germline, CDR1 is SGHDT, CDR2 YYEEEE. CDR3 nucleotides: TGTGCCAGCAGCTGGGAGTGGGACACTAGCGGGGGGGCAAGTGAGCAGTTCTTC. Translation: CASSWEWDTSGGASEQFF.

The chain combines TRBV6-2 or TRBV6-3 with TRBJ1-3, with D tentatively TRBD1 (6 bases). The CDR3 is 16 residues long. V was pared by 6 bases and J by 3 bases, with 18 bases between. Germline loops: CDR1 MNHEY, CDR2 SVGEGT. CDR3 protein: CASSPRGGSGGNTIYF. The CDR3 DNA sequence: TGTGCCAGCAGCCCACGGGGGGGCTCAGGTGGAAACACCATATATTTT.

This clonotype has more than one count but fewer than ten. This chain uses TRBV7-9 with TRBJ2-7, with TRBD1 as a possible D gene (5 bases). Trimming removed 0 bases from V and 6 bases from J, with 6 bases in between. The CDR3 totals 12 residues. Per germline, CDR1 SEHNR and CDR2 FQNEAQ (reference sequence). The CDR3 protein is CASSLARAEQYF. DNA of the CDR3: TGTGCCAGCAGCTTAGCCAGGGCCGAGCAGTACTTC.

This clonotype showed up just a few times. The rearrangement links TRBV4-3 to TRBJ1-2; tentatively, D is TRBD1 (6 bases). Germline CDR1 reads LGHNA; CDR2 reads YSLEER. V was clipped by 4 bases and J by 5 bases, with 17 bases between them. The CDR3 sequence is 15 residues long. The CDR3: CASSPALRGRYGYTF. The CDR3 DNA reads TGCGCCAGCAGCCCCGCACTCAGGGGACGTTATGGCTACACCTTC.

DNA for the CDR3: TGTGCCAGCAGACAGGGACAGACGAACACTGAAGCTTTCTTT. Protein sequence: CASRQGQTNTEAFF. This chain joins TRBV27 and TRBJ1-1; 7 bases map to TRBD1. V shed 6 bases, J shed 1 base, and the junction held 5 bases outside the gene matches. The length of the CDR3 is 14 residues. Germline V gene lookup returns CDR1 MNHEY and CDR2 SMNVEV (reference sequence).

This clonotype was detected only once. The genes are TRBV29-1 and TRBJ1-2; 7 nucleotides align to TRBD1. The CDR3 is 16 amino acids. Trimming removed 0 bases from V and 6 bases from J; junction bases left unmatched: 13. Germline CDR1 reads SQVTM; CDR2 reads ANQGSEA. As DNA, the CDR3 is TGCAGCGTTGAAGAAAACTCCGGGACAGACCTCCATGGCTACACCTTC. It specifies CSVEENSGTDLHGYTF. Looking up the rest from reference TRBV29-1 and TRBJ1-2 gives the full variable domain: SAVISQKPSRDICQRGTSLTIQCQVDSQVTMMFWYRQQPGQSLTLIATANQGSEATYESGFVIDKFPISRPNLTFSTLTVSNMSPEDSSIYLCSVEENSGTDLHGYTFGSGTRLTVV.

Many counts were recorded for this clonotype. The junction departs from the called germline gene at one end, perhaps through a read error. The genes are TRBV2 and TRBJ1-1; D call uncertain. Germline CDR1 SNHLY, CDR2 FYNNEI. This CDR3 comprises 10 residues. CDR3 loop: CASREVLGSF. CDR3 DNA: TGTGCCAGCAGAGAGGTTCTCGGATCCTTT.